This T cell receptor beta chain was identified during a study of T cell responses to AZD1222 COVID-19 vaccine. Whole-study results and caveats: When two AZD1222 doses had been given, Spike-specific TCR breadth and depth rose. Clonal diversity was possibly underestimated, and the donors were mostly white British, with more females.

Comments on this clone: Antigen specificity is unknown.

The data were produced by immunoSEQ multiplex PCR, yet TCRdb's version contains in-frame clones alone and is incomplete. The sample yields some 190,000 clones, approximately 92% seen once. Trimming removed 5 bases at V and 0 bases at J, with 5 bases between. CDR1 LNHDA and CDR2 SQIVND come from the germline V gene (reference sequence). This CDR3 spans 13 amino acids. The chain is built from TRBV19 and TRBJ1-3; no clear D gene. The sequencing here drew on peripheral blood, taken on day 0 of AZD1222 vaccination. This clonotype was sampled from an adult in good health. The CDR3 region is CASSSRSGNTIYF. CDR3 bases: TGTGCCAGTAGTTCCCGCTCTGGAAACACCATATATTTT.